The rows below give T cell receptor beta chains drawn from one sample of a study of T cell repertoires in aging, cancer and after chemotherapy. MiXCR, applied by TCRdb to the multiplex PCR reads, yields one record per CDR3 protein. Of several thousand distinct CDR3 sequences in the sample, around 45% are singletons; the top ten hold more than 6%. Sequencing was carried out using blood. The origin of the receptors is a human donor with a blood cancer. CDR3s include the opening cysteine and the closing phenylalanine or tryptophan. A D gene is named only where the DNA matches it firmly. A clone size is listed for some rows: how often the clone was seen (once, few, many), or a class if it is expanded.

clone size: NA
J gene: TRBJ1-6
V gene: TRBV18
D gene: NA
CDR3 DNA: TGTGCCAGCTCACCGCGCCGCGGGGAAAAAAATTCACCCCTCCACTTT
CDR3 protein: CASSPRRGEKNSPLHF

clone size: few
J gene: TRBJ2-2
V gene: TRBV30
D gene: NA
CDR3 DNA: TGTGCCTGGAGGGGCGACGGGCGGGAGCTGTTTTTT
CDR3 protein: CAWRGDGRELFF

clone size: few
J gene: TRBJ2-3
V gene: TRBV14
D gene: TRBD2
CDR3 DNA: TGTGCCAGCAGCCCATACACGGGGGGGCCGACAGATACGCAGTATTTT
CDR3 protein: CASSPYTGGPTDTQYF

clone size: NA
J gene: TRBJ1-2
V gene: TRBV6-5
D gene: NA
CDR3 DNA: TGTGCCAGCAGTTCCCTTACACAAGGCTACACCTTC
CDR3 protein: CASSSLTQGYTF

clone size: few
J gene: TRBJ1-1
V gene: TRBV27
D gene: NA
CDR3 DNA: TGTGCCAGCAGTTCCCTGGGGGCAGCGAACACTGAAGCTTTCTTT
CDR3 protein: CASSSLGAANTEAFF

clone size: NA
J gene: TRBJ2-7
V gene: TRBV6-1
D gene: TRBD2
CDR3 DNA: TGTGCCAGCAGTGAAGCGGTAGCGGGGGCCCTCTACGAGCAGTACTTC
CDR3 protein: CASSEAVAGALYEQYF

clone size: few
J gene: TRBJ2-3
V gene: TRBV27
D gene: NA
CDR3 DNA: TGTGCCAGCAGTTTTAAGGGCACAGATACGCAGTATTTT
CDR3 protein: CASSFKGTDTQYF

clone size: few
J gene: TRBJ1-6
V gene: TRBV30
D gene: NA
CDR3 DNA: TGTGCCTGGACCTCCCGGCTGGATTCACCCCTCCACTTT
CDR3 protein: CAWTSRLDSPLHF

clone size: NA
J gene: TRBJ1-4
V gene: TRBV7-9
D gene: NA
CDR3 DNA: TGTGCCAGCAGGAAAGGGTCAGTCGAAGAAAAACTGTTTTTT
CDR3 protein: CASRKGSVEEKLFF

clone size: NA
J gene: TRBJ2-6
V gene: TRBV28
D gene: TRBD1
CDR3 DNA: TGTGCCAGCAGGGGAGGACAGGGTGGAAACTCTGGGGCCAACGTCCTGACTTTC
CDR3 protein: CASRGGQGGNSGANVLTF

clone size: NA
J gene: TRBJ2-1
V gene: TRBV5-6
D gene: NA
CDR3 DNA: TGTGCCAGCAGCCCGGGATTGGACACACACAATGAGCAGTTCTTC
CDR3 protein: CASSPGLDTHNEQFF

clone size: NA
J gene: TRBJ2-3
V gene: TRBV7-2
D gene: NA
CDR3 DNA: TGTGCCAGCAGCACCCAATCTCCCCCAGATACGCAGTATTTT
CDR3 protein: CASSTQSPPDTQYF

clone size: NA
J gene: TRBJ2-4
V gene: TRBV6-2/TRBV6-3
D gene: NA
CDR3 DNA: TGTGCCAGCAGTCACCGGGCCTATGGAGCCAAAAACATTCAGTACTTC
CDR3 protein: CASSHRAYGAKNIQYF

clone size: NA
J gene: TRBJ1-3
V gene: TRBV5-6
D gene: TRBD1
CDR3 DNA: TGTGCCAGCAGCTTGGCCGGGACAGGGAGAAACACCATATATTTT
CDR3 protein: CASSLAGTGRNTIYF

clone size: NA
J gene: TRBJ1-5
V gene: TRBV29-1
D gene: NA
CDR3 DNA: TGCAGCGTCGCAGGGGCGAATCAGCCCCAGCATTTT
CDR3 protein: CSVAGANQPQHF

clone size: few
J gene: TRBJ2-1
V gene: TRBV6-5
D gene: TRBD1
CDR3 DNA: TGTGCCAGCAGTTACCAAGGCAGGGGGAACAATGAGCAGTTCTTC
CDR3 protein: CASSYQGRGNNEQFF

clone size: few
J gene: TRBJ2-3
V gene: TRBV6-2/TRBV6-3
D gene: NA
CDR3 DNA: TGTGCCAGCACCGTCAGGGCCACAGATACGCAGTATTTT
CDR3 protein: CASTVRATDTQYF

clone size: NA
J gene: TRBJ2-7
V gene: TRBV5-6
D gene: NA
CDR3 DNA: TGTGCCAGCAGCGCCACCTTAGACAGCAGCACCTTCGGGTACGAGCAGTACTTC
CDR3 protein: CASSATLDSSTFGYEQYF

clone size: NA
J gene: TRBJ2-5
V gene: TRBV14
D gene: TRBD2
CDR3 DNA: TGTGCCAGCAGCCGAGGACTAGCGGGCCAAGAGACCCAGTACTTC
CDR3 protein: CASSRGLAGQETQYF

clone size: medium-sized
J gene: TRBJ2-1
V gene: TRBV19
D gene: TRBD2
CDR3 DNA: TGTGCCAGTAGTACTCGGACTAGCGGGACCTTCAATGAGCAGTTCTTC
CDR3 protein: CASSTRTSGTFNEQFF

clone size: NA
J gene: TRBJ2-3
V gene: TRBV7-2
D gene: TRBD2
CDR3 DNA: TGTGCCAGCAGCTCCCCCCGAGGAGGAGCGGGACCAGGCACAGATACGCAGTATTTT
CDR3 protein: CASSSPRGGAGPGTDTQYF

clone size: NA
J gene: TRBJ2-1
V gene: TRBV6-2/TRBV6-3
D gene: NA
CDR3 DNA: TGTGCCAGCAGTTACTCGGACTACAATGAGCAGTTCTTC
CDR3 protein: CASSYSDYNEQFF

clone size: NA
J gene: TRBJ2-2
V gene: TRBV5-4
D gene: TRBD2
CDR3 DNA: TGTGCCAGCAGCTACCAGTCTAGCGGCAACACCGGGGAGCTGTTTTTT
CDR3 protein: CASSYQSSGNTGELFF

clone size: few
J gene: TRBJ1-6
V gene: TRBV6-6
D gene: NA
CDR3 DNA: TGTGCCAGCAGTTGGGGTCATAATTCACCCCTCCACTTT
CDR3 protein: CASSWGHNSPLHF

clone size: NA
J gene: TRBJ2-7
V gene: TRBV19
D gene: NA
CDR3 DNA: TGTGCCAGCAGTATAGGACCCAACGAGCGCTCCTACCAGCAGTACTTC
CDR3 protein: CASSIGPNERSYQQYF

clone size: NA
J gene: TRBJ2-2
V gene: TRBV30
D gene: NA
CDR3 DNA: TGTGCCTGGATCAGGGGGGGCGGAGGAGTCACCGGGGAGCTGTTTTTT
CDR3 protein: CAWIRGGGGVTGELFF

clone size: NA
J gene: TRBJ1-5
V gene: TRBV6-5
D gene: NA
CDR3 DNA: TGTGCCAGCAGTGTTAGGCTTTCGAGCAATCAGCCCCAGCATTTT
CDR3 protein: CASSVRLSSNQPQHF

clone size: NA
J gene: TRBJ1-1
V gene: TRBV18
D gene: NA
CDR3 DNA: TGTGCCAGCTCACCGCTAGCGAACACTGAAGCTTTCTTT
CDR3 protein: CASSPLANTEAFF

clone size: NA
J gene: TRBJ1-6
V gene: TRBV15
D gene: TRBD1
CDR3 DNA: TGTGCCACCAGCAGGGGGACAGGGGGCAATTCACCCCTCCACTTT
CDR3 protein: CATSRGTGGNSPLHF

clone size: medium-sized
J gene: TRBJ2-4
V gene: TRBV29-1
D gene: TRBD1
CDR3 DNA: TGCAGCGTTCTACAGGGGTCCAAAAACATTCAGTACTTC
CDR3 protein: CSVLQGSKNIQYF

clone size: NA
J gene: TRBJ2-7
V gene: TRBV7-2
D gene: TRBD2
CDR3 DNA: TGTGCCAGCAGCCCGACTAGCGGAACCTACGAGCAGTACTTC
CDR3 protein: CASSPTSGTYEQYF

clone size: NA
J gene: TRBJ2-3
V gene: TRBV21-1
D gene: NA
CDR3 DNA: TGTGCCAGCAGCAAAAACATACCTAGCACGGATACGCAGTATTTT
CDR3 protein: CASSKNIPSTDTQYF

clone size: NA
J gene: TRBJ2-1
V gene: TRBV5-4
D gene: NA
CDR3 DNA: TGTGCCAGCAGCTTGGTTGGCAGCTCCTACAATGAGCAGTTCTTC
CDR3 protein: CASSLVGSSYNEQFF

clone size: few
J gene: TRBJ2-2
V gene: TRBV12-3/TRBV12-4
D gene: NA
CDR3 DNA: TGTGCCAGCAGTTTGATAGTCCTCACCGGGGAGCTGTTTTTT
CDR3 protein: CASSLIVLTGELFF

clone size: NA
J gene: TRBJ2-5
V gene: TRBV6-5
D gene: NA
CDR3 DNA: TGTGCCAGCAGTTACTCTTTCGGAGAGACCCAGTACTTC
CDR3 protein: CASSYSFGETQYF

clone size: NA
J gene: TRBJ2-1
V gene: TRBV30
D gene: NA
CDR3 DNA: TGTGCCTGGAGTACGACTGAGCAGTTATTC
CDR3 protein: CAWSTTEQLF

clone size: NA
J gene: TRBJ2-1
V gene: TRBV7-9
D gene: NA
CDR3 DNA: TGTGCCAGCAGCTTAAGGATGATGGCGGGACGGTACAATGAGCAGTTCTTC
CDR3 protein: CASSLRMMAGRYNEQFF

clone size: NA
J gene: TRBJ2-1
V gene: TRBV6-2/TRBV6-3
D gene: TRBD2
CDR3 DNA: TGTGCCAGCATCGCCGGGACTAGCGGGATTGGTGAGCAGTTCTTC
CDR3 protein: CASIAGTSGIGEQFF

clone size: NA
J gene: TRBJ2-3
V gene: TRBV4-2
D gene: TRBD2
CDR3 DNA: TGCGCCAGCAGCCAAAACTGGGCCTTAGCGGGAGCAGATACGCAGTATTTT
CDR3 protein: CASSQNWALAGADTQYF

clone size: NA
J gene: TRBJ1-6
V gene: TRBV6-5
D gene: NA
CDR3 DNA: TGTGCCAGCAGTCACATGACGGCCTCCAATAATTCACCCCTCCACTTT
CDR3 protein: CASSHMTASNNSPLHF